This is a list of T cell receptor beta chains from one sample in a study of blood T cell repertoires in COVID-19. Measured with immunoSEQ multiplex PCR; TCRdb has only the in-frame clones, and not every one. The sample contains about 310,000 clones, around nine tenths of which appear only once. The sequencing sample was made of peripheral blood. The receptor source for this set is a man between 65 and 80 years old with acute or convalescent COVID-19. Both conserved end residues are part of each CDR3. The order of the fields is J gene, V gene, D gene, clone size, CDR3 protein, CDR3 DNA. The D gene is left open where the match is weak. Clone size is shown for a subset of rows, as once, few, many or a class of expanded clone.

J gene: TRBJ2-6; V gene: TRBV5-1; D gene: TRBD1; clone size: -; CDR3 protein: CASSPNGQGSGANVLTF; CDR3 DNA: TGCGCCAGCAGCCCTAACGGACAGGGCTCTGGGGCCAACGTCCTGACTTTC
J gene: TRBJ2-7; V gene: TRBV4-3; D gene: TRBD1; clone size: -; CDR3 protein: CASSRLTGGEYEQYF; CDR3 DNA: TGCGCCAGCAGCCGCTTGACAGGGGGAGAATACGAGCAGTACTTC
J gene: TRBJ2-1; V gene: TRBV21-1; D gene: -; clone size: -; CDR3 protein: CASSKAGQGKNEQFF; CDR3 DNA: TGTGCCAGCAGCAAAGCCGGACAGGGTAAAAATGAGCAGTTCTTC
J gene: TRBJ1-3; V gene: TRBV28; D gene: -; clone size: -; CDR3 protein: CASSLPWASGNTIYF; CDR3 DNA: TGTGCCAGCAGTCTCCCCTGGGCAAGTGGAAACACCATATATTTT
J gene: TRBJ1-1; V gene: TRBV7-2; D gene: -; clone size: -; CDR3 protein: CASSLDGQAFF; CDR3 DNA: TGTGCCAGCAGCTTAGATGGTCAGGCTTTCTTT
J gene: TRBJ2-7; V gene: TRBV6-5; D gene: TRBD2; clone size: once; CDR3 protein: CASKLAGGEAEYF; CDR3 DNA: TGTGCCAGCAAACTAGCGGGAGGGGAGGCCGAATACTTC
J gene: TRBJ1-6; V gene: TRBV27; D gene: TRBD1; clone size: few; CDR3 protein: CASSRGTDYNSPLHF; CDR3 DNA: TGTGCCAGCAGTCGAGGGACAGACTATAATTCACCCCTCCACTTT
J gene: TRBJ2-2; V gene: TRBV7-2; D gene: TRBD2; clone size: -; CDR3 protein: CASSPHSGGGKGTGELFF; CDR3 DNA: TGTGCCAGCAGCCCGCATAGCGGGGGGGGAAAGGGAACCGGGGAGCTGTTTTTT
J gene: TRBJ2-2; V gene: TRBV28; D gene: -; clone size: -; CDR3 protein: CASRGLSLVPKNTGELFF; CDR3 DNA: TGTGCCAGCAGGGGGCTTTCTCTCGTCCCGAAGAACACCGGGGAGCTGTTTTTT
J gene: TRBJ1-1; V gene: TRBV7-2; D gene: TRBD1; clone size: few; CDR3 protein: CASSPLSGRGRNTEAFF; CDR3 DNA: TGTGCCAGCAGCCCTCTCTCGGGCAGGGGGCGTAACACTGAAGCTTTCTTT
J gene: TRBJ1-5; V gene: TRBV6-6; D gene: -; clone size: -; CDR3 protein: CASSYSGRGDQPQHF; CDR3 DNA: TGTGCCAGCAGTTACTCTGGGAGGGGCGATCAGCCCCAGCATTTT
J gene: TRBJ1-1; V gene: TRBV5-8; D gene: -; clone size: -; CDR3 protein: CASSSAERARGTEAFF; CDR3 DNA: TGTGCCAGCAGCTCCGCCGAGAGGGCGCGGGGCACTGAAGCTTTCTTT
J gene: TRBJ2-1; V gene: TRBV2; D gene: -; clone size: -; CDR3 protein: CASSGASPPGDEQFF; CDR3 DNA: TGTGCCAGCAGTGGTGCTAGCCCACCAGGGGATGAGCAGTTCTTC
J gene: TRBJ2-2; V gene: TRBV4-2; D gene: TRBD2; clone size: -; CDR3 protein: CASSQANPGLAGELFF; CDR3 DNA: TGTGCCAGCAGCCAAGCAAATCCGGGACTAGCGGGGGAGCTGTTTTTT
J gene: TRBJ2-3; V gene: TRBV5-1; D gene: TRBD2; clone size: -; CDR3 protein: CASSLGRGGSTDTQYF; CDR3 DNA: TGCGCCAGCAGCTTGGGTCGCGGGGGGAGCACAGATACGCAGTATTTT
J gene: TRBJ2-6; V gene: TRBV27; D gene: -; clone size: -; CDR3 protein: CASSLSAGTFSGANVLTF; CDR3 DNA: TGTGCCAGCAGTTTATCGGCAGGCACGTTCTCTGGGGCCAACGTCCTGACTTTC
J gene: TRBJ2-1; V gene: TRBV18; D gene: TRBD2; clone size: -; CDR3 protein: CASSPSAGGRKFF; CDR3 DNA: TGTGCCAGCTCACCATCCGCGGGGGGCCGGAAGTTCTTC
J gene: TRBJ1-4; V gene: TRBV7-9; D gene: TRBD1; clone size: -; CDR3 protein: CASSYGQGSDEKLFF; CDR3 DNA: TGTGCCAGCAGCTACGGACAGGGTTCGGATGAAAAACTGTTTTTT
J gene: TRBJ2-3; V gene: TRBV5-1; D gene: -; clone size: -; CDR3 protein: CASSLEALAGTDTQYF; CDR3 DNA: TGCGCCAGCAGCTTGGAAGCATTAGCGGGCACAGATACGCAGTATTTT
J gene: TRBJ1-3; V gene: TRBV11-2; D gene: -; clone size: once; CDR3 protein: CASSGGVSFSGNTIYF; CDR3 DNA: TGTGCCAGCAGCGGAGGGGTCAGCTTCTCTGGAAACACCATATATTTT
J gene: TRBJ2-1; V gene: TRBV9; D gene: TRBD2; clone size: -; CDR3 protein: CASSGLAGISYNEQFF; CDR3 DNA: TGTGCCAGCAGCGGACTAGCGGGTATCTCCTACAATGAGCAGTTCTTC
J gene: TRBJ2-1; V gene: TRBV10-2; D gene: TRBD2; clone size: -; CDR3 protein: CASSETSGRVHHEQFF; CDR3 DNA: TGCGCCAGCAGTGAGACTAGCGGGAGGGTTCACCATGAGCAGTTCTTC
J gene: TRBJ1-4; V gene: TRBV7-9; D gene: TRBD1; clone size: -; CDR3 protein: CASSEQGAAGEKLFF; CDR3 DNA: TGTGCCAGCAGCGAACAGGGGGCGGCGGGTGAAAAACTGTTTTTT
J gene: TRBJ1-4; V gene: TRBV19; D gene: TRBD1; clone size: -; CDR3 protein: CASSTLRQGGEKLFF; CDR3 DNA: TGTGCCAGTAGTACCCTCCGACAGGGAGGCGAAAAACTGTTTTTT
J gene: TRBJ2-2; V gene: TRBV12-3/TRBV12-4; D gene: -; clone size: -; CDR3 protein: CASSKGVSGELFF; CDR3 DNA: TGTGCCAGCTCAAAGGGGGTGTCCGGGGAGCTGTTTTTT
J gene: TRBJ2-1; V gene: TRBV29-1; D gene: -; clone size: -; CDR3 protein: CSGKQGDEQFF; CDR3 DNA: TGCAGCGGTAAACAGGGCGACGAGCAGTTCTTC
J gene: TRBJ2-3; V gene: TRBV10-2; D gene: -; clone size: -; CDR3 protein: CASSERLYATDTQYF; CDR3 DNA: TGCGCCAGCAGTGAAAGACTTTATGCCACAGATACGCAGTATTTT
J gene: TRBJ2-6; V gene: TRBV5-1; D gene: TRBD1; clone size: -; CDR3 protein: CASSLTGAGANVLTF; CDR3 DNA: TGCGCCAGCAGCTTGACAGGGGCTGGGGCCAACGTCCTGACTTTC
J gene: TRBJ2-1; V gene: TRBV6-2/TRBV6-3; D gene: -; clone size: few; CDR3 protein: CASSSSLNVVANEQFF; CDR3 DNA: TGTGCCAGCAGCTCGAGCCTGAATGTGGTAGCCAATGAGCAGTTCTTC
J gene: TRBJ2-3; V gene: TRBV2; D gene: -; clone size: -; CDR3 protein: CASSEGLRDTQYF; CDR3 DNA: TGTGCCAGCAGTGAAGGCCTAAGAGATACGCAGTATTTT
J gene: TRBJ1-2; V gene: TRBV18; D gene: -; clone size: -; CDR3 protein: CASSSTSPTGLYGYTF; CDR3 DNA: TGTGCCAGCTCAAGTACCTCCCCGACGGGACTATATGGCTACACCTTC
J gene: TRBJ2-7; V gene: TRBV30; D gene: -; clone size: few; CDR3 protein: CAWRGGQNNYEQYF; CDR3 DNA: TGTGCCTGGAGGGGGGGACAGAACAACTACGAGCAGTACTTC
J gene: TRBJ1-2; V gene: TRBV28; D gene: TRBD1; clone size: -; CDR3 protein: CASRQGARWNGYTF; CDR3 DNA: TGTGCCAGCAGGCAGGGGGCTCGTTGGAATGGCTACACCTTC
J gene: TRBJ2-7; V gene: TRBV6-2/TRBV6-3; D gene: -; clone size: -; CDR3 protein: CASSYSPDSLSGEQYF; CDR3 DNA: TGTGCCAGCAGTTACTCGCCCGACAGTCTATCAGGCGAGCAGTACTTC
J gene: TRBJ1-6; V gene: TRBV7-8; D gene: TRBD1; clone size: -; CDR3 protein: CASSLVSGTGVSPLHF; CDR3 DNA: TGTGCCAGCAGCCTCGTCTCCGGGACAGGGGTTTCACCCCTCCACTTT
J gene: TRBJ1-4; V gene: TRBV7-6; D gene: -; clone size: -; CDR3 protein: CASSLLSRGSTNEKLFF; CDR3 DNA: TGTGCCAGCAGCTTATTATCCCGGGGTTCCACTAATGAAAAACTGTTTTTT
J gene: TRBJ1-1; V gene: TRBV5-1; D gene: -; clone size: -; CDR3 protein: CASKGGPGNTEAFF; CDR3 DNA: TGCGCCAGCAAGGGGGGGCCGGGGAACACTGAAGCTTTCTTT
J gene: TRBJ1-3; V gene: TRBV6-5; D gene: -; clone size: -; CDR3 protein: CASSYTQGGGNTIYF; CDR3 DNA: TGTGCCAGCAGTTACACACAGGGTGGCGGAAACACCATATATTTT
J gene: TRBJ2-5; V gene: TRBV7-2; D gene: TRBD2; clone size: -; CDR3 protein: CASSLARIREGETQYF; CDR3 DNA: TGTGCCAGCAGCTTAGCGAGAATCAGGGAGGGAGAGACCCAGTACTTC
J gene: TRBJ2-7; V gene: TRBV5-4; D gene: -; clone size: -; CDR3 protein: CASSLGGGLTLSYEQYF; CDR3 DNA: TGTGCCAGCAGCTTGGGGGGGGGCCTTACCCTATCCTACGAGCAGTACTTC
J gene: TRBJ2-1; V gene: TRBV18; D gene: TRBD2; clone size: -; CDR3 protein: CASSPPRTSGTYNEQFF; CDR3 DNA: TGTGCCAGCTCACCACCTAGGACTAGCGGGACCTACAATGAGCAGTTCTTC
J gene: TRBJ1-2; V gene: TRBV4-3; D gene: TRBD1; clone size: once; CDR3 protein: CASSPRQGGNYGYTF; CDR3 DNA: TGCGCCAGCAGCCCGAGACAGGGGGGCAACTATGGCTACACCTTC
J gene: TRBJ1-4; V gene: TRBV7-9; D gene: TRBD1; clone size: -; CDR3 protein: CASSPWTGLLEKLFF; CDR3 DNA: TGTGCCAGCAGCCCCTGGACAGGTTTGCTTGAAAAACTGTTTTTT
J gene: TRBJ2-3; V gene: TRBV7-2; D gene: TRBD2; clone size: -; CDR3 protein: CASSYEAGLSTDTQYF; CDR3 DNA: TGTGCCAGCAGCTATGAAGCGGGGCTTAGCACAGATACGCAGTATTTT
J gene: TRBJ1-2; V gene: TRBV6-5; D gene: -; clone size: -; CDR3 protein: CASDAGQTNYGYTF; CDR3 DNA: TGTGCCAGCGATGCCGGACAGACTAACTATGGCTACACCTTC
J gene: TRBJ2-6; V gene: TRBV5-4; D gene: -; clone size: -; CDR3 protein: CASSSGQTSGANVLTF; CDR3 DNA: TGTGCCAGCAGCTCCGGACAGACCTCTGGGGCCAACGTCCTGACTTTC
J gene: TRBJ2-2; V gene: TRBV5-1; D gene: -; clone size: -; CDR3 protein: CASSLFGGTGTGELFF; CDR3 DNA: TGCGCCAGCAGCTTGTTCGGAGGGACGGGCACCGGGGAGCTGTTTTTT
J gene: TRBJ1-1; V gene: TRBV9; D gene: TRBD1; clone size: -; CDR3 protein: CASSVEGTGRGTEAFF; CDR3 DNA: TGTGCCAGCAGCGTAGAGGGGACAGGCAGGGGCACTGAAGCTTTCTTT
J gene: TRBJ2-5; V gene: TRBV7-8; D gene: -; clone size: -; CDR3 protein: CASSLGVAIQETQYF; CDR3 DNA: TGTGCCAGCAGCTTAGGGGTAGCGATCCAAGAGACCCAGTACTTC
J gene: TRBJ1-5; V gene: TRBV30; D gene: -; clone size: -; CDR3 protein: CAWSMAGTTDQPQHF; CDR3 DNA: TGTGCCTGGAGTATGGCAGGCACCACCGATCAGCCCCAGCATTTT
J gene: TRBJ1-2; V gene: TRBV9; D gene: -; clone size: once; CDR3 protein: CASSVDAELNYGYTF; CDR3 DNA: TGTGCCAGCAGCGTAGATGCGGAGTTGAACTATGGCTACACCTTC